Each of the 17 T cell receptor beta chains below was sequenced from the same sample in a study of vaccination effects on CD4 cells after COVID-19. With the ViraFEST assay, the study expanded antigen-specific CD4+ T cells using viral peptide pools, then sequenced them. Cells that had been cultured for 10 days were the source of isolated CD4+ T cells. By PCR, the person was confirmed to have had SARS-CoV-2 infection between March and December 2020. Measured with immunoSEQ multiplex PCR; TCRdb has only the in-frame clones, and not every one. The sample shows tens of thousands of clones, about four fifths of them seen only once. For these TCRs, the target antigens are not known. The specimen was CD4+ T cells from PBMCs cultured with a peptide pool, collected before COVID-19 vaccination. The receptor set was obtained from a human donor who had a prior SARS-CoV-2 infection.

The V and J genes are TRBV3-1 (or the pseudogene TRBV3-2) and TRBJ2-1; 11 bases agree with TRBD2. The CDR3 extends over 17 amino acids. The V gene end was trimmed by 4 bases and the J gene end by 5 bases; junction bases not matched to a gene: 10. Germline V lookup: CDR1 LGHDT, CDR2 YNNKEL (reference sequence). CDR3 coding DNA: TGTGCCAGCAGCCGAATCGCACTAGCGGGGGTTGACAATGAGCAGTTCTTC. Its translation is CASSRIALAGVDNEQFF.

The chain carries TRBV7-2 and TRBJ2-7; TRBD2 aligns across 10 bases. The CDR3 covers 14 residues. V lost 3 bases, J lost 5 bases, and 4 bases stayed unmatched. Germline V gene data show CDR1 as SGHTA and CDR2 as FQGNSA. CDR3 bases: TGTGCCAGCAGCTTTTCTAGCGGGAGCCACGAGCAGTACTTC. It is translated as CASSFSSGSHEQYF.

The rearrangement links TRBV7-9 to TRBJ2-2; TRBD1 or TRBD2 may be the D gene (5 bases each). The V and J ends lost 7 bases and 6 bases respectively, with 15 bases between them. CDR1 is SEHNR and CDR2 is FQNEAQ in the germline V gene (reference sequence). This CDR3 region has 14 residues. The CDR3 protein is CASTTIGGPGELFF. CDR3 nucleotides: TGTGCCAGCACCACCATTGGGGGACCCGGGGAGCTGTTTTTT.

The chain combines TRBV5-8 with TRBJ1-6; 9 bases fit TRBD1. This CDR3 comprises 17 residues. V dropped 4 bases and J dropped 8; count of bases not matched to a gene: 13. CDR1 SGHTS and CDR2 YDEGEE come from the germline V gene. CDR3 DNA: TGTGCCAGCAGCCGCGGGGGAGCGCGACAGGGGGATTCACCCCTCCACTTT. Residues: CASSRGGARQGDSPLHF. The whole variable domain, remainder taken from reference TRBV5-8 and TRBJ1-6, is EAGVTQSPTHLIKTRGQQATLRCSPISGHTSVYWYQQALGLGLQFLLWYDEGEERNRGNFPPRFSGRQFPNYSSELNVNALELEDSALYLCASSRGGARQGDSPLHFGNGTRLTVT.

This clone was counted only a few times. J is TRBJ1-2 and V is TRBV6-6; no reliable D call. This CDR3 contains 13 residues. The V end lost 8 bases, the J end lost 5 bases, and 15 bases lay between the germline ends. Germline CDR1 reads MNHNY; CDR2 reads SVGAGI (reference sequence). The CDR3 loop reads CASLTPQVYGYTF. In nucleotides, the CDR3 is TGTGCCAGCCTGACCCCTCAGGTTTATGGCTACACCTTC.

The chain combines TRBV5-6 with TRBJ2-5, with D possibly matching TRBD1 (6 bases). With 3 bases removed from V and 3 bases from J, the gap between germline ends came to 18 bases. Germline loops: CDR1 SGHDT, CDR2 YYEEEE. This CDR3 region has 16 residues. CDR3 protein: CASSSTTYAGEETQYF. DNA for the CDR3: TGTGCCAGCAGCTCTACGACGTATGCAGGGGAAGAGACCCAGTACTTC.

This clone was seen once. CDR3 loop: CASSLGTSGRGYNEQFF. DNA for the CDR3: TGCGCCAGCAGCTTGGGGACTAGCGGGAGGGGCTACAATGAGCAGTTCTTC. This chain uses TRBV5-1 with TRBJ2-1, with 15 bases lining up with TRBD2. The CDR3 is 17 residues long. Germline V CDR1 and CDR2: SGHRS, YFSETQ. After removal of 0 bases from V and 3 bases from J, the junction contained 1 base not matched to a gene.

V is TRBV7-9 and J is TRBJ2-3, with TRBD2 matching over 15 bases. The CDR3 is made up of 19 amino acids. Germline lookup yields CDR1 SEHNR and CDR2 FQNEAQ (reference sequence). Trimming at V came to 7 bases and at J to 0 bases, leaving 11 bases not matched to a gene. The CDR3 loop reads CASNPPGTSGGTSTDTQYF. As DNA, the CDR3 is TGTGCCAGCAACCCTCCCGGGACTAGCGGGGGGACTAGCACAGATACGCAGTATTTT.

V is TRBV6-6 and J is TRBJ1-2; D may be TRBD1 (5 bases). In germline, CDR1 is MNHNY, CDR2 SVGAGI (reference sequence). There are 13 residues in the CDR3. Trimming cost V 6 bases and J 2 bases, with 10 bases left between them. This chain's CDR3 is CASRSQENYGYTF. In nucleotides, the CDR3 is TGTGCCAGCAGGTCACAGGAAAACTATGGCTACACCTTC.

This chain joins TRBV27 and TRBJ1-2, with 7 positions matching TRBD1. Germline V lookup: CDR1 MNHEY, CDR2 SMNVEV (reference sequence). CDR3 size: 16 residues. The trim removed 5 bases at V and 0 bases at J, leaving 9 bases unmatched. The CDR3 nucleotides are TGTGCCAGCAGTGGAATCCGGACAGGAGCTAACTATGGCTACACCTTC. It translates to CASSGIRTGANYGYTF.

This clone was seen only once. This sequence joins TRBV18 and TRBJ1-2, with 7 bases that match TRBD1. J lost 2 bases, V lost 3 bases, and 12 bases had no gene match. Germline V gene data show CDR1 as KGHSH and CDR2 as LQKENI. The length of the CDR3 is 17 residues. The DNA of the CDR3 is TGTGCCAGCTCACCTGCCCCGATTCGACAGGGAAACTATGGCTACACCTTC. Its protein product is CASSPAPIRQGNYGYTF.

The V gene is TRBV11-1, the J gene TRBJ1-2; 8 bases map to TRBD1. The CDR3 covers 15 residues. Germline CDR1 reads SGHAT; CDR2 reads FQDESV (reference sequence). With V trimmed by 5 bases and J by 4 bases, 9 bases remained unmatched. This chain's CDR3 is CASSPALGQAYGYTF. The CDR3 coding sequence is TGTGCCAGCAGCCCAGCCCTGGGACAGGCCTATGGCTACACCTTC.

A single count supports this clone. The chain has TRBV7-2 and TRBJ2-5, with 8 nucleotides matching TRBD2. Germline V CDR1 and CDR2: SGHTA, FQGNSA. The CDR3 is 16 residues long. V lost 1 base and J lost 5; bases outside the gene matches: 9. The CDR3 reads CASSLGGLTSGETQYF. CDR3 coding DNA: TGTGCCAGCAGCTTAGGAGGTCTTACTAGCGGCGAGACCCAGTACTTC.

The gene calls are TRBV2 and TRBJ1-6; D might be TRBD1 (5 bases). The CDR3 extends over 16 amino acids. Germline-derived CDR1 and CDR2 are SNHLY and FYNNEI. Deletions cut 0 bases from V and 2 bases from J, with 8 bases between. The CDR3 spells CASSEAWGAYNSPLHF. In nucleotides, the CDR3 is TGTGCCAGCAGTGAAGCTTGGGGGGCCTATAATTCACCCCTCCACTTT.

This rearrangement joins TRBV10-3 to TRBJ2-2; 10 bases align to TRBD2. The germline gives CDR1 ENHRY, CDR2 SYGVKD. This CDR3 contains 16 residues. V lost 5 bases and J lost 2; bases outside the gene matches: 5. CDR3 protein: CAISNGLAVNTGELFF. DNA of the CDR3: TGTGCCATCAGTAATGGACTAGCGGTTAACACCGGGGAGCTGTTTTTT.

This chain connects TRBV27 to TRBJ2-1, with TRBD1 identical over 10 bases. Germline V gene lookup returns CDR1 MNHEY and CDR2 SMNVEV (reference sequence). J gave up 9 bases and V 6 bases, and 17 bases lay outside the gene matches. This CDR3 comprises 17 residues. The CDR3 DNA sequence: TGTGCCAGCAGATTGACAAGGGGGACAGGGGATTGGGGTGAGCAGTTCTTC. Translation: CASRLTRGTGDWGEQFF.

The V call is TRBV7-9, the J call TRBJ2-6; the D is unclear. V shed 6 bases and J shed 0 bases, with 6 bases lying between them. Germline V lookup: CDR1 SEHNR, CDR2 FQNEAQ (reference sequence). The CDR3 is made up of 14 amino acids. The CDR3 loop reads CASRLSSGANVLTF. The DNA for the CDR3 is TGTGCCAGCAGACTCAGCTCTGGGGCCAACGTCCTGACTTTC.